Sequencing of this TCR beta chain was carried out in a study of spatial heterogeneity in lung cancer. Findings of the study overall: In tumors, expanded intratumoral alpha and beta TCR counts tracked mutation counts.

Time point defined: sample taken at primary tumor resection. One entry per CDR3 protein, called by TCRdb with MiXCR from the 5' RACE reads. The sample holds some 16,000 distinct CDR3 sequences, 6% to 7% seen once. This clonotype was recorded many times. Its antigen is currently unknown. Little can be read into the size of this beta chain, an off-target read in a library designed for alpha chains. The length of the CDR3 is 14 residues. Trimming removed 3 bases from V and 6 bases from J, with 12 bases in between. Germline V gene sequence: CDR1 SNHLY, CDR2 FYNNEI. The source of this sequence is a female donor with early-stage non-small cell lung cancer. J is TRBJ2-1 and V is TRBV2; possible D gene TRBD1, 7 bases. This material consisted of lung tumor tissue, taken at surgery. CDR3 nucleotides: TGTGCCAGCAGTGACAGGGGGGCCATCAATGAGCAGTTCTTC. Translated: CASSDRGAINEQFF.